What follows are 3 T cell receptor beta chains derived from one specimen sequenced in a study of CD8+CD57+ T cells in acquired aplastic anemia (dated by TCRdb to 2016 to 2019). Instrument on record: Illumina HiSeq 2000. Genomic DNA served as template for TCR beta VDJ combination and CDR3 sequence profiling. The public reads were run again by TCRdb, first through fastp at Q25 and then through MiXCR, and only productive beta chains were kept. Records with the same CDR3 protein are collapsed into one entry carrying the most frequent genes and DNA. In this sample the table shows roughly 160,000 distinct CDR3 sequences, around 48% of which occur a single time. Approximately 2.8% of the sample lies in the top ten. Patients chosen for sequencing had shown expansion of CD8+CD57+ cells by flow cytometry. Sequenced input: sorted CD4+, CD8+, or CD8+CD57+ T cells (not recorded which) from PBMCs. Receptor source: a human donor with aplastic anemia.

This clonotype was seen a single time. As DNA, the CDR3 is TGTGCCAGAGAGACGGGGGAACAGGGGGCAGCTTACGAGCAGTACTTC. It encodes CARETGEQGAAYEQYF. The chain recombines TRBV2 with TRBJ2-7; 9 nucleotides align to TRBD1. This CDR3 has 16 residues. Trimming removed 9 bases from V and 4 bases from J; junction bases left unmatched: 16. Per the germline V gene, CDR1 is SNHLY and CDR2 is FYNNEI.

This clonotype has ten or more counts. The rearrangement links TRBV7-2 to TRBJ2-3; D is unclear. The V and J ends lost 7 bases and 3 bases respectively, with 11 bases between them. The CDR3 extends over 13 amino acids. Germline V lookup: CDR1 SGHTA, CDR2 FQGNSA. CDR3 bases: TGTGCCAGCAACCCCCGGCTTACAGATACGCAGTATTTT. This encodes CASNPRLTDTQYF.

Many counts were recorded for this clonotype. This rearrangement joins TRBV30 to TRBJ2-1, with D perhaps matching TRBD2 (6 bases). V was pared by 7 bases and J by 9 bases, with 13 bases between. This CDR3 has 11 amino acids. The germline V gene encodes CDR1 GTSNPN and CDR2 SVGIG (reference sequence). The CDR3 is CASGELSEQFF. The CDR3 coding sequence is TGTGCCTCGGGGGAGCTCAGTGAGCAGTTCTTC. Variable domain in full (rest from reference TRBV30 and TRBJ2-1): SQTIHQWPATLVQPVGSPLSLECTVEGTSNPNLYWYRQAAGRGLQLLFYSVGIGQISSEVPQNLSASRPQDRQFILSSKKLLLSDSGFYLCASGELSEQFFGPGTRLTVL.